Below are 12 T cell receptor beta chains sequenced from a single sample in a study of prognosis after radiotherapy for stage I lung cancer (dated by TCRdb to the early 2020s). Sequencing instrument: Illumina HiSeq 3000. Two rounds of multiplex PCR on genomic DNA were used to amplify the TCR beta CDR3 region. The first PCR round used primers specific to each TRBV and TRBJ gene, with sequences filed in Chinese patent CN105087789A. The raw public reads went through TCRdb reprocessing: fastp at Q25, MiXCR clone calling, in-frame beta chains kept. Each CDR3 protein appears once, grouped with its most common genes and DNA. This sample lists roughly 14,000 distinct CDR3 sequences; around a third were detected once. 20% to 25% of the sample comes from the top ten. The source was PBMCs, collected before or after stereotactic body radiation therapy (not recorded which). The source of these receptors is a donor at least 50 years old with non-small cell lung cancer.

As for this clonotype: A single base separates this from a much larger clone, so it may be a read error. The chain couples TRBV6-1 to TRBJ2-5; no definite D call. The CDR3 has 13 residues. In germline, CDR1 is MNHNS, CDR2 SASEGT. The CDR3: CASSGVTQEIQYF. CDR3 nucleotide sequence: TGTGCCAGCAGTGGCGTCACCCAAGAGATCCAGTACTTC.

In nucleotides, the CDR3 is TGTGCCAGCAGTTTACCGTCCGGGACGGAAACCTGCGAGCAGTACTTC. This sequence encodes CASSLPSGTETCEQYF. V gene TRBV12-3 or TRBV12-4 combines with J gene TRBJ2-7; either TRBD1 or TRBD2 may supply D (5 bases each). CDR3 length: 16 residues. V dropped 2 bases and J dropped 6 bases, with 20 bases sitting between them.

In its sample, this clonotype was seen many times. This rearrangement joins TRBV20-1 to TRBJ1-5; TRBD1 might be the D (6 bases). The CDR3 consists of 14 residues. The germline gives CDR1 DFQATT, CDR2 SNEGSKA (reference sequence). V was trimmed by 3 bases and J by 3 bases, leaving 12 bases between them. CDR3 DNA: TGCAGTGCTAGTGTGGGGGCGAACAATCAGCCCCAGCATTTT. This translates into CSASVGANNQPQHF.

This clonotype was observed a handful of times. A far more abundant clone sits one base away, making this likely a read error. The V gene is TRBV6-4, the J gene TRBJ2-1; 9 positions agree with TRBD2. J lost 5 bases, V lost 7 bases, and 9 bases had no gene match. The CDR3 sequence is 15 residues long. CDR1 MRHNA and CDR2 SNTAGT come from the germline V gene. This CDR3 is CASNPSGNLHNEQFF. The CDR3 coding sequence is TGTGCCAGCAACCCTAGCGGGAACCTCCACAATGAGCAGTTCTTC.

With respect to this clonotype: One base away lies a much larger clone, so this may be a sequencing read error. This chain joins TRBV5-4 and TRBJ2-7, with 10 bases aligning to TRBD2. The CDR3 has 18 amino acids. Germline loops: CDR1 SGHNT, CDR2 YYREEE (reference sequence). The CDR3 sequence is CASSWASGGGTSEYEQNF. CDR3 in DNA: TGTGCCAGCAGCTGGGCCTCCGGGGGCGGGACTAGCGAATACGAGCAGAACTTC. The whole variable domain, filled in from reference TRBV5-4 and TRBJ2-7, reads ETGVTQSPTHLIKTRGQQVTLRCSSQSGHNTVSWYQQALGQGPQFIFQYYREEENGRGNFPPRFSGLQFPNYSSELNVNALELDDSALYLCASSWASGGGTSEYEQNFGPGTRLTVT.

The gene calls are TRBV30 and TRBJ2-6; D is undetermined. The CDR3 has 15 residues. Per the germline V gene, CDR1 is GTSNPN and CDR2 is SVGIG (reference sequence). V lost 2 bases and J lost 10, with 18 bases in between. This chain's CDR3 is CAWSPPGAGENVLTF. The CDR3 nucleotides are TGTGCCTGGAGTCCACCGGGTGCTGGGGAAAACGTCCTGACTTTC.

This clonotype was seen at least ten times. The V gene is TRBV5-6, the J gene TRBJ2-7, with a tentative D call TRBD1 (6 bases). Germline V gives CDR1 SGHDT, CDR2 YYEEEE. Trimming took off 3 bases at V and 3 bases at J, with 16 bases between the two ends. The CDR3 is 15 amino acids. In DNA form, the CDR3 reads TGTGCCAGCAGCTCCCGACAGGCGAGGTACTACGAGCAGTACTTC. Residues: CASSSRQARYYEQYF.

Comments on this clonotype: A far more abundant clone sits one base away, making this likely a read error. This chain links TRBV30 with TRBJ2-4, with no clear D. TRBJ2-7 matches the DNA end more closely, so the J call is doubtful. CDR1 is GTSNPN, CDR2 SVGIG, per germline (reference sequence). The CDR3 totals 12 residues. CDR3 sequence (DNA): TGTGCCTGGAGGCTTGGGTCCTACGAGCAGTACTTC. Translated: CAWRLGSYEQYF.

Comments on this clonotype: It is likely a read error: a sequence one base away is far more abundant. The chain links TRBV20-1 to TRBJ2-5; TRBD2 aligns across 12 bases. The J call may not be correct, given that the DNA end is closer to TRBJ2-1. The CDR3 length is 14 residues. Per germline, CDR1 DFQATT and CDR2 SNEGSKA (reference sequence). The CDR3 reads CSARLAGGHHEQFF. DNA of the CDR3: TGCAGTGCTAGACTAGCGGGAGGGCACCATGAGCAGTTCTTC.

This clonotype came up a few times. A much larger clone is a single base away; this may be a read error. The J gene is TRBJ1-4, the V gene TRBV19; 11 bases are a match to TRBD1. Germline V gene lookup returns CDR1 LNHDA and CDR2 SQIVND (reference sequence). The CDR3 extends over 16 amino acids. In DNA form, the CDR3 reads TGTGTCAGTAGTACAGGACAGGGGGCCGGTTGGGAAAAACTGTTTTTT. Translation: CVSSTGQGAGWEKLFF.

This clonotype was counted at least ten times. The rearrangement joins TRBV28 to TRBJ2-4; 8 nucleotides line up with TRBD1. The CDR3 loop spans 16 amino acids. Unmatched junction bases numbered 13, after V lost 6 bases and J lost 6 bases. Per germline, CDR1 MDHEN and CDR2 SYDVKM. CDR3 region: CASRTQAGGERNIQYF. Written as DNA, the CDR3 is TGTGCCAGCAGAACCCAAGCAGGGGGCGAACGAAACATTCAGTACTTC.

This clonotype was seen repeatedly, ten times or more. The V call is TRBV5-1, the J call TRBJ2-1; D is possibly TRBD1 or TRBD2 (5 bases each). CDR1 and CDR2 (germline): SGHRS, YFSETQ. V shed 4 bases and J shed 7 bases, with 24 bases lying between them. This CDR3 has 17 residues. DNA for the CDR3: TGCGCCAGCAGCCCAAGACCGGGACCTATAAGGACTAATGAGCAGTTCTTC. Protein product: CASSPRPGPIRTNEQFF.